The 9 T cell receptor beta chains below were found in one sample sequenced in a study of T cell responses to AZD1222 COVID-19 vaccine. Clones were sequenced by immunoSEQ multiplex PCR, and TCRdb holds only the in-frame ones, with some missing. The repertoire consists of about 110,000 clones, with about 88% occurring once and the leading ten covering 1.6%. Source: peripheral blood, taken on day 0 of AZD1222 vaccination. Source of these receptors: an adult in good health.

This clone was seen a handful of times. CDR3 residues: CASRGLVGTEAFF. CDR3 DNA sequence: TGTGCCAGCAGGGGTTTAGTTGGGACTGAAGCTTTCTTT. The chain joins TRBV6-4 to TRBJ1-1; D is ambiguous. Trimming cost V 6 bases and J 5 bases, with 13 bases left between them. The germline CDR1 and CDR2 sequences are MRHNA and SNTAGT. The CDR3 runs 13 residues.

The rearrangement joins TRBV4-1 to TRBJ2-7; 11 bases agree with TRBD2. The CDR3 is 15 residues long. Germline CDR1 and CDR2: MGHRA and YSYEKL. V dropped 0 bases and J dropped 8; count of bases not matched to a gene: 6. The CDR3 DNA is TGCGCCAGCAGCCAAGAAATAGCGGGAGGGCCAAAGCAGTACTTC. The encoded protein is CASSQEIAGGPKQYF.

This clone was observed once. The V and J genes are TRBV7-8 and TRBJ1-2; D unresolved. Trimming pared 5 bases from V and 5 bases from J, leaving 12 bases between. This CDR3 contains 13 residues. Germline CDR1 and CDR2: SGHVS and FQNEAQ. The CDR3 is CASSVTEDYGYTF. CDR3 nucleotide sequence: TGTGCCAGCAGCGTCACAGAGGATTATGGCTACACCTTC.

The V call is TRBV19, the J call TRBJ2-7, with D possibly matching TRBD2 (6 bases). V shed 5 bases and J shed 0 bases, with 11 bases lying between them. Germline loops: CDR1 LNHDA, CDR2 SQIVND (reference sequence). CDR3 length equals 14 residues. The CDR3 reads CASSSPGSSYEQYF. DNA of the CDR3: TGTGCCAGTAGTTCGCCCGGGAGCTCCTACGAGCAGTACTTC.

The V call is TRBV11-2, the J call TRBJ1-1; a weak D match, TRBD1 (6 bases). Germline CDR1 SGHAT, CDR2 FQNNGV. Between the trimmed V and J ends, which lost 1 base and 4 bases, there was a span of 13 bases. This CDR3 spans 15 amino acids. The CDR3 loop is CASSLVTGFGTEAFF. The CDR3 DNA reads TGTGCCAGCAGCTTAGTTACAGGGTTTGGCACTGAAGCTTTCTTT.

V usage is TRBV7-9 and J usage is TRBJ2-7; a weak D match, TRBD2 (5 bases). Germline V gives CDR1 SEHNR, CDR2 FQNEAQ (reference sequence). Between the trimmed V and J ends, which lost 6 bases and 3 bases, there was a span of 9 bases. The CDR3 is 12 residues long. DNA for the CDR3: TGTGCCAGCAGTTGGAGGCTCTACGAGCAGTACTTC. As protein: CASSWRLYEQYF. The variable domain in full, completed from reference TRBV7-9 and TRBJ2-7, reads DTGVSQNPRHKITKRGQNVTFRCDPISEHNRLYWYRQTLGQGPEFLTYFQNEAQLEKSRLLSDRFSAERPKGSFSTLEIQRTEQGDSAMYLCASSWRLYEQYFGPGTRLTVT.

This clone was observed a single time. The CDR3 nucleotides are TGTGCCAGCAGTCCCCGGGACAGAGGCACAGATACGCAGTATTTT. It translates to CASSPRDRGTDTQYF. The genes are TRBV6-5 and TRBJ2-3, with 7 bases aligning to TRBD1. Germline V gene data show CDR1 as MNHEY and CDR2 as SVGAGI. V was pared by 5 bases and J by 1 base, with 6 bases of the junction left unmatched. The CDR3 loop spans 15 amino acids.

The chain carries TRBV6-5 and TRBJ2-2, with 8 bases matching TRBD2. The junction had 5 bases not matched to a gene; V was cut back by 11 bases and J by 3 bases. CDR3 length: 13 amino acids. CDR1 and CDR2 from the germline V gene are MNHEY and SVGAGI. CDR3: CAGGGRDTGELFF. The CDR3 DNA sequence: TGTGCCGGCGGGGGGCGCGACACCGGGGAGCTGTTTTTT.

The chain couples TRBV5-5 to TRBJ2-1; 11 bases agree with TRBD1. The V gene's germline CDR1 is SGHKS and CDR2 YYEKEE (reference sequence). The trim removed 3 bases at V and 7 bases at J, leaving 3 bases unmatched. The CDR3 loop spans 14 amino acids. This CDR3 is CASSWTGGRNEQFF. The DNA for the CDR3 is TGTGCCAGCAGCTGGACAGGGGGCCGGAATGAGCAGTTCTTC.